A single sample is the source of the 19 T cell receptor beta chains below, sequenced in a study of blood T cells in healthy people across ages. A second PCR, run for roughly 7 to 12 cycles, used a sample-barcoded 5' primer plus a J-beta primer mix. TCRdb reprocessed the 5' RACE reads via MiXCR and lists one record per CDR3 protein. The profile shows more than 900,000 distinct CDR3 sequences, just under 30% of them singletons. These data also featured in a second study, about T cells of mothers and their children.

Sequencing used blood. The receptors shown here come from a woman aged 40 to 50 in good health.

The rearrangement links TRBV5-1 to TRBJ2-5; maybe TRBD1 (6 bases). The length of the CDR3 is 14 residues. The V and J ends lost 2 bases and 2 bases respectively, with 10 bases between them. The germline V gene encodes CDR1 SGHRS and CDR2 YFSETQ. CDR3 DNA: TGCGCCAGCAGCTTTTATGGACAGCAAGAGACCCAGTACTTC. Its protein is CASSFYGQQETQYF.

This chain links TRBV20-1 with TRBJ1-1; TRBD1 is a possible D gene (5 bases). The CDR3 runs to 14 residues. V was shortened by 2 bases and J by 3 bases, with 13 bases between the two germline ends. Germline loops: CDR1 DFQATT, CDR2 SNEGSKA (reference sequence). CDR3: CSARQTGADTEAFF. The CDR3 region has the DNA TGCAGTGCTAGACAGACCGGGGCGGACACTGAAGCTTTCTTT.

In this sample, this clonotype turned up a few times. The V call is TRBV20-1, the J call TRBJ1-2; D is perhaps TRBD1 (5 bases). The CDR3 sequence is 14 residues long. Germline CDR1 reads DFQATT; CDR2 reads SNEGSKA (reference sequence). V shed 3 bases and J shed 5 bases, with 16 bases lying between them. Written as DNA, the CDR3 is TGCAGTGCTAGCCGGGGGGGTAGAACTTATGGCTACACCTTC. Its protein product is CSASRGGRTYGYTF.

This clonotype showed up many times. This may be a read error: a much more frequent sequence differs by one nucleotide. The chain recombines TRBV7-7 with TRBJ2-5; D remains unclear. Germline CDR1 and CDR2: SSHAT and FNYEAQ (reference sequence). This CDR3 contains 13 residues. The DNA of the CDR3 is TGTGCTAGCAGCTTAGCCGGAAGCGATGAGCAGTACTTC. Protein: CASSLAGSDEQYF.

This CDR3 is CASIWGLWQFF. The CDR3 DNA follows: TGTGCCAGCATATGGGGTTTATGGCAGTTCTTC. The rearrangement links TRBV2 to TRBJ2-1; no firm D call. Germline V lookup: CDR1 SNHLY, CDR2 FYNNEI. V dropped 7 bases and J dropped 12 bases, with 13 bases sitting between them. The CDR3 contains 11 residues.

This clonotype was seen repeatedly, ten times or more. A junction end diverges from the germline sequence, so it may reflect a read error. This CDR3 is CASSPPGNTEAFF. The CDR3 DNA reads as TGCGCCAGCAGCCCGCCGGGGAACACTGAAGCTTTCTTT. V usage is TRBV12-3 or TRBV12-4 and J usage is TRBJ1-1; D not certain. The CDR3 sequence is 13 residues long.

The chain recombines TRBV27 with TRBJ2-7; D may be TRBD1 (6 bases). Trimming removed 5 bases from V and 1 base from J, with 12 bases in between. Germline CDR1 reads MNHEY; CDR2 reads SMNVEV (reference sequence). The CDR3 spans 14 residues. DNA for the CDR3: TGTGCCAGCAGTGTGGACAGAACTTCCTACGAGCAGTACTTC. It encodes CASSVDRTSYEQYF.

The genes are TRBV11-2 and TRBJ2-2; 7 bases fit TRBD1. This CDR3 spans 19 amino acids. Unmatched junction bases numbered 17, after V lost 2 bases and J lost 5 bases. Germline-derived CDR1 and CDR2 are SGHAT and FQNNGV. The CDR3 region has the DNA TGTGCCAGCAGCTTAAGAGGGGACAGAAAGAGTTCTAGGACCGGGGAGCTGTTTTTT. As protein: CASSLRGDRKSSRTGELFF.

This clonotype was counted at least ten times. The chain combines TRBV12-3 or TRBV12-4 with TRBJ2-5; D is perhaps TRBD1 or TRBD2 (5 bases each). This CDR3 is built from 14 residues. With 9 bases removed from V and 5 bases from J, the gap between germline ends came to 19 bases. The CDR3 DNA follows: TGTGCCAGTCTGGGGCCGGGTTGGGGGGAGACCCAGTACTTC. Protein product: CASLGPGWGETQYF.

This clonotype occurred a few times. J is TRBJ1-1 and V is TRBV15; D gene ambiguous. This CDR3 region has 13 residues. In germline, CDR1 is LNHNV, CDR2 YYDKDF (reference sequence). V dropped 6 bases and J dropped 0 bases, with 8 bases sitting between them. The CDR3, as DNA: TGTGCCACCAGGACCGGTCTGAACACTGAAGCTTTCTTT. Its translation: CATRTGLNTEAFF.

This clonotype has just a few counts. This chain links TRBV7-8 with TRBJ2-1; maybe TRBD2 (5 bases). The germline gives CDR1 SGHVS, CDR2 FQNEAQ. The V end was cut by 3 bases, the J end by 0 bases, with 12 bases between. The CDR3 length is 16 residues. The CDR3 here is CASSLVRGSSYNEQFF. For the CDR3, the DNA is TGTGCCAGCAGCTTGGTAAGAGGGAGCTCCTACAATGAGCAGTTCTTC.

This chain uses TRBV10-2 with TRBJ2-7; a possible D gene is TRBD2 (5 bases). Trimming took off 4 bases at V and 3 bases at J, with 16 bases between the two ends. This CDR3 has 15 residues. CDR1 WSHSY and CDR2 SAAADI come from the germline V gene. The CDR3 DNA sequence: TGCGCCAGCAGTGGCGAGAGGGCCACTAGCTACGAGCAGTACTTC. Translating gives CASSGERATSYEQYF.

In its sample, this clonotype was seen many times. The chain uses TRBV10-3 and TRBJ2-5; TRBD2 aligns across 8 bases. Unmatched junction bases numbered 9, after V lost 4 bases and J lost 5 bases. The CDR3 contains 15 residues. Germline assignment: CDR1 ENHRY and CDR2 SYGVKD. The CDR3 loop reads CAISVRGEASETQYF. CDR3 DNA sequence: TGTGCCATCAGTGTGCGGGGGGAGGCTAGCGAGACCCAGTACTTC.

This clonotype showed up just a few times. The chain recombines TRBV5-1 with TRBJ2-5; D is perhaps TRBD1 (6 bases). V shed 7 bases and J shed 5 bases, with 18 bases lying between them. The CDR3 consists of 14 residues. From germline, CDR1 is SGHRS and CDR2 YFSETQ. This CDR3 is CASLTGPSTETQYF. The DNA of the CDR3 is TGCGCCAGCCTGACAGGTCCTTCGACGGAGACCCAGTACTTC.

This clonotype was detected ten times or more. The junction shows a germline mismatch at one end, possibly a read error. The CDR3 sequence is CASSLAGSGTYEQYF. CDR3 nucleotides: TGTGCCAGCAGCTTGGCAGGGAGCGGAACCTACGAGCAGTACTTC. V is TRBV5-1 and J is TRBJ2-7; the D call may be TRBD1 or TRBD2 (5 bases each). Germline V lookup: CDR1 SGHRS, CDR2 YFSETQ. There are 15 residues in the CDR3. Combining the CDR3 with reference TRBV5-1 and TRBJ2-7 gives the whole variable domain KAGVTQTPRYLIKTRGQQVTLSCSPISGHRSVSWYQQTPGQGLQFLFEYFSETQRNKGNFPGRFSGRQFSNSRSEMNVSTLELGDSALYLCASSLAGSGTYEQYFGPGTRLTVT.

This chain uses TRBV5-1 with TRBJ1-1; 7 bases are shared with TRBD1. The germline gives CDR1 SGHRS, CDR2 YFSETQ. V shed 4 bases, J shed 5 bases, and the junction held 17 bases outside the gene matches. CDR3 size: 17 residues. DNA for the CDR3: TGCGCCAGCAGCATATGGGCAGGGGGATTTGGGGAGACTGAAGCTTTCTTT. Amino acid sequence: CASSIWAGGFGETEAFF. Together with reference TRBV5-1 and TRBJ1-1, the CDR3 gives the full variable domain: KAGVTQTPRYLIKTRGQQVTLSCSPISGHRSVSWYQQTPGQGLQFLFEYFSETQRNKGNFPGRFSGRQFSNSRSEMNVSTLELGDSALYLCASSIWAGGFGETEAFFGQGTRLTVV.

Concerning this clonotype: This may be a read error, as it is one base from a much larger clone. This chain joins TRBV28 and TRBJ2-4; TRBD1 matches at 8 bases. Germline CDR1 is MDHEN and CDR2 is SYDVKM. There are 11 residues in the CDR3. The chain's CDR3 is CVSSSGQGRYF. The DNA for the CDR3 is TGTGTCAGCAGTTCCGGACAGGGAAGGTACTTC.

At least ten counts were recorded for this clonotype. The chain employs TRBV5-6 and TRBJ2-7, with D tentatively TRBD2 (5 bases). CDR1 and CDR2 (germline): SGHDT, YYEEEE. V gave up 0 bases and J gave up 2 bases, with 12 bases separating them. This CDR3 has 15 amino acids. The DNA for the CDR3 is TGTGCCAGCAGCTTGGATGGTCGGGGAACCTACGAGCAGTACTTC. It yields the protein CASSLDGRGTYEQYF.

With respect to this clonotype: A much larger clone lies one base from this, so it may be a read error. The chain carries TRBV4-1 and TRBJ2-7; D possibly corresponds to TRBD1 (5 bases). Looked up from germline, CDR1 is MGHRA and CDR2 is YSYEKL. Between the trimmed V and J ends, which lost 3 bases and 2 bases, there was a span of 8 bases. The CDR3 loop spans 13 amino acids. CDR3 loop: CASSQTAAYEQYF. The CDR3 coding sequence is TGCGCCAGCAGCCAGACAGCCGCCTACGAGCAGTACTTC.